This T cell receptor (beta chain) was recorded in a study of shared clonotypes between healthy human individuals. From germline, CDR1 is MDHEN and CDR2 SYDVKM. The CDR3 is 13 amino acids. After removal of 8 bases from V and 5 bases from J, the junction contained 4 bases not matched to a gene. The table came from immunoSEQ multiplex PCR; TCRdb's copy has only in-frame clones and leaves some out. The sample lists approximately 620,000 clones, 97% occurring once. The sample taken for sequencing was naive CD4+ T cells sorted from blood. Noted subset: CD45RA+ positively selected. The sequence was obtained from a woman in her thirties in good health. The chain recombines TRBV28 with TRBJ1-2; 11 bases fit TRBD1. CDR3 sequence: CASGQGAGYGYTF. The DNA of the CDR3 is TGTGCCAGCGGACAGGGGGCCGGTTATGGCTACACCTTC.